One sample yielded the 13 T cell receptor beta chains listed below, sequenced in a study of T-cell reconstitution after alpha-beta-depleted transplantation in children. Researchers prepared the TCRbeta library using unique molecular identifiers, the study reports. TCRdb re-called the PCR reads through MiXCR, storing one row per CDR3 protein. In the table there are about 170,000 distinct CDR3 sequences, around 10% of which are singletons. Sequencing was performed on PBMCs, taken before TCRalphabeta/CD19-depleted stem cell transplant. Receptors originate from a boy aged 2-15 years with acute myeloid leukemia, due to receive a stem cell transplant.

The sample holds many counts of this clonotype. The V and J genes are TRBV9 and TRBJ2-1; the D is unclear. This CDR3 has 13 amino acids. The V end was cut by 4 bases, the J end by 9 bases, with 14 bases between. Germline V gene lookup returns CDR1 SGDLS and CDR2 YYNGEE. CDR3 coding DNA: TGTGCCAGCAGCCCGGGCAGGATTGCTGAGCAGTTCTTC. It yields the protein CASSPGRIAEQFF.

V usage is TRBV10-3 and J usage is TRBJ1-1; unclear D gene. The V end lost 9 bases, the J end lost 0 bases, and 5 bases lay between the germline ends. The CDR3 spans 11 residues. Germline V lookup: CDR1 ENHRY, CDR2 SYGVKD. CDR3 amino acids: CAISMNTEAFF. CDR3 in DNA: TGTGCCATTAGCATGAACACTGAAGCTTTCTTT.

This clonotype was recorded many times. The chain uses TRBV2 and TRBJ1-4, with 9 bases lining up with TRBD1. The CDR3 has 12 residues. Germline assignment: CDR1 SNHLY and CDR2 FYNNEI. J gave up 8 bases and V 6 bases, and 1 base lay outside the gene matches. The CDR3, as DNA: TGTGCCAGCAGACAGGGGGCAGAAAAACTGTTTTTT. This codes for CASRQGAEKLFF.

This clonotype was seen ten or more times. V is TRBV6-1 and J is TRBJ1-3; 8 nucleotides line up with TRBD1. This CDR3 is 16 amino acids long. The junction had 11 bases not matched to a gene; V was cut back by 7 bases and J by 3 bases. CDR1 and CDR2 (germline): MNHNS, SASEGT. The CDR3, as DNA: TGTGCCAGCAAGCTCGAAGGACAGGGTGTTGGAAACACCATATATTTT. Protein product: CASKLEGQGVGNTIYF.

This clonotype showed up many times. The chain's CDR3 is CASSKGASDYEQYV. The CDR3 coding sequence is TGTGCCAGCAGCAAAGGCGCTAGCGACTACGAGCAGTACGTC. This chain joins TRBV21-1 and TRBJ2-7. TRBV21-1 corresponds to a pseudogene. The CDR3 extends over 14 amino acids.

The sample holds many counts of this clonotype. CDR3 DNA: TGCGCCAGCAGCTTGGTACCCCTAGTGGGACGCAATGAGCAGTTCTTC. This encodes CASSLVPLVGRNEQFF. This chain links TRBV5-1 with TRBJ2-1; D possibly matches TRBD1 or TRBD2 (5 bases each). Germline CDR1 is SGHRS and CDR2 is YFSETQ. The CDR3 totals 16 residues. V lost 0 bases to trimming and J lost 6 bases, with 16 bases between them. Combining the CDR3 with reference TRBV5-1 and TRBJ2-1 gives the whole variable domain KAGVTQTPRYLIKTRGQQVTLSCSPISGHRSVSWYQQTPGQGLQFLFEYFSETQRNKGNFPGRFSGRQFSNSRSEMNVSTLELGDSALYLCASSLVPLVGRNEQFFGPGTRLTVL.

The table lists this clonotype with many counts. The V gene is TRBV6-5, the J gene TRBJ1-5, with a weak D call TRBD1 (5 bases). Between the trimmed V and J ends, which lost 8 bases and 6 bases, there was a span of 14 bases. Germline lookup yields CDR1 MNHEY and CDR2 SVGAGI. The CDR3 spans 13 residues. The CDR3 DNA follows: TGTGCCAGCCAGTCGACGGGGGGTCAGCCCCAGCATTTT. The encoded protein is CASQSTGGQPQHF.

This clonotype appeared many times. The J gene is TRBJ1-2, the V gene TRBV20-1, with a weak D call TRBD1 (5 bases). This CDR3 region has 16 residues. The V and J ends lost 0 bases and 2 bases respectively, with 16 bases between them. Per germline, CDR1 DFQATT and CDR2 SNEGSKA (reference sequence). The CDR3 region has the DNA TGCAGTGCTAGAGATTTAGGAACAGGTCAGAACTATGGCTACACCTTC. This gives the protein CSARDLGTGQNYGYTF.

The sample holds many counts of this clonotype. J is TRBJ2-1 and V is TRBV28, with D perhaps given as TRBD1 or TRBD2 (6 bases each). This CDR3 has 17 residues. The germline V and J ends were trimmed by 6 bases and 3 bases, with 21 bases remaining between them. Germline V gives CDR1 MDHEN, CDR2 SYDVKM. CDR3: CASRPATGGRDYNEQFF. The CDR3 coding sequence is TGTGCCAGCAGACCCGCCACCGGGGGCCGGGACTACAATGAGCAGTTCTTC. Together with reference TRBV28 and TRBJ2-1, the CDR3 gives the full variable domain: DVKVTQSSRYLVKRTGEKVFLECVQDMDHENMFWYRQDPGLGLRLIYFSYDVKMKEKGDIPEGYSVSREKKERFSLILESASTNQTSMYLCASRPATGGRDYNEQFFGPGTRLTVL.

The chain recombines TRBV4-2 with TRBJ2-3; 7 bases line up with TRBD1. Looked up from germline, CDR1 is LGHNA and CDR2 is YNFKEQ. After removal of 10 bases from V and 11 bases from J, the junction contained 15 bases not matched to a gene. The CDR3 spans 13 residues. The CDR3 region is CAMSLPQGFKQYF. The CDR3 nucleotides read TGTGCCATGAGCCTCCCACAGGGGTTTAAGCAGTATTTT.

The table lists this clonotype with many counts. V is TRBV3-1 and J is TRBJ2-5; 11 nucleotides match TRBD2. CDR3 length: 16 residues. The junction had 2 bases not matched to a gene; V was cut back by 2 bases and J by 0 bases. Germline CDR1 and CDR2: LGHDT and YNNKEL (reference sequence). The CDR3 nucleotides are TGTGCCAGCAGCCAACTAGCGGGAGGAGACCAAGAGACCCAGTACTTC. Translation: CASSQLAGGDQETQYF.

In this sample, this clonotype turned up once. The chain employs TRBV7-8 and TRBJ2-1, with D perhaps being TRBD1 or TRBD2 (6 bases each). The germline V gene encodes CDR1 SGHVS and CDR2 FQNEAQ. Trimming pared 0 bases from V and 9 bases from J, leaving 21 bases between. The CDR3 totals 17 residues. DNA of the CDR3: TGTGCCAGCAGCTTAGCAGTCATGGGACTGACGACAGGTGAGCAGTTCTTC. Translated, it gives CASSLAVMGLTTGEQFF.

In its sample, this clonotype was seen many times. The chain is built from TRBV5-6 and TRBJ2-1; TRBD2 matches at 9 bases. V lost 7 bases to trimming and J lost 0 bases; unmatched junction nucleotides: 8. Germline assignment: CDR1 SGHDT and CDR2 YYEEEE. The CDR3 sequence is 16 residues long. DNA of the CDR3: TGTGCCAGCGAACAGCAGCGGGGGGTCTCCTACAATGAGCAGTTCTTC. Amino acids: CASEQQRGVSYNEQFF.